This T cell receptor (beta chain) was sequenced for a study of cytomegalovirus exposure and HLA in healthy donors. This clone was detected once. A multiplex PCR was run with 60 Vbeta primers and 13 Jbeta primers. Some clones are missing from TCRdb's copy, which holds only in-frame ones; the method was immunoSEQ multiplex PCR. The repertoire consists of 90,000 or so clones, with approximately 76% occurring once and the leading ten covering around 10%. Per germline, CDR1 MNHEY and CDR2 SMNVEV (reference sequence). V lost 4 bases, J lost 1 base, and 6 bases stayed unmatched. This CDR3 contains 15 residues.

The chain joins TRBV27 to TRBJ2-5; 7 bases match TRBD1. This clonotype was obtained from a man younger than 40 in good health and CMV-seropositive. Specimen: PBMCs. The CDR3 DNA reads TGTGCCAGCAGTTGGTTCAGGGGGACCCAAGAGACCCAGTACTTC. Translation: CASSWFRGTQETQYF.